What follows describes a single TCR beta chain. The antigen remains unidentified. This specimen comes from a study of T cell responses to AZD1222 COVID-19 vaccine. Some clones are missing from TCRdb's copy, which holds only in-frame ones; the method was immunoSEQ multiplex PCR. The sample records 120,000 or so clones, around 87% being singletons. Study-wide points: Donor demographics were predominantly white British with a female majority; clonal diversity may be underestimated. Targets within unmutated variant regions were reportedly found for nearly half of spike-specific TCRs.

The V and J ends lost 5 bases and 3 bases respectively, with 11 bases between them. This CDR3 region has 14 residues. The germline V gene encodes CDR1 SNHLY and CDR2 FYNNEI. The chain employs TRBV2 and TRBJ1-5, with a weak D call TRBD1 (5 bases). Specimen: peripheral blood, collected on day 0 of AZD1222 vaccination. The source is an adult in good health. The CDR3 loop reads CASSKGRDNQPQHF. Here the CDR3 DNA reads TGTGCCAGCAGTAAGGGACGGGACAATCAGCCCCAGCATTTT.